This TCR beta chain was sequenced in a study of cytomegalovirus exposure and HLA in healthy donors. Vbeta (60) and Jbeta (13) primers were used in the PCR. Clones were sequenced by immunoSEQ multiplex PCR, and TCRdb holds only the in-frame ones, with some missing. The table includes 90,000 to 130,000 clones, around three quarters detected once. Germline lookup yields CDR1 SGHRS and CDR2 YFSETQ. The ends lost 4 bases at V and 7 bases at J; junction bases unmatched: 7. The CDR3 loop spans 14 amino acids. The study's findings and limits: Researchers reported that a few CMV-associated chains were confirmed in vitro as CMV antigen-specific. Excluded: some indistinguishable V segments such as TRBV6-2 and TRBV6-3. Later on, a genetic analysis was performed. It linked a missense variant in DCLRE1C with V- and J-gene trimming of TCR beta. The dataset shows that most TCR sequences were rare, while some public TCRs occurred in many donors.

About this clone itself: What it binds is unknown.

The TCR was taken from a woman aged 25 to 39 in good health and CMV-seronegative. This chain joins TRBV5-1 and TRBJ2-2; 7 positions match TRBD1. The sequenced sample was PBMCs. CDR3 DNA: TGCGCCAGCAGCCCAGGGACAGTCAGCGGGGAGCTGTTTTTT. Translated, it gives CASSPGTVSGELFF.